This TCR beta chain was recorded in a study of blood T cell repertoires in COVID-19. As for the study in general: Material from acute and convalescent COVID-19 was sourced from the United States, Italy and Spain. T cells, B-cell-depleted T cells, or PBMCs provided the cDNA or gDNA that served as material.

This clone was detected only a few times. The method was immunoSEQ multiplex PCR; TCRdb's version includes in-frame clones alone and lacks a portion of them. The sample contains about 260,000 clones, approximately 87% of which appear only once. This TCR was recovered from a woman in her forties who had recovered from COVID-19. The material sequenced was peripheral blood.

CDR3 in amino acids: CASRFLEGGTPWFF. DNA for the CDR3: TGTGCCAGCAGGTTCCTCGAAGGAGGGACCCCGTGGTTCTTC. The chain has TRBV27 and TRBJ2-1; D might be TRBD2 (6 bases). The CDR3 has 14 amino acids. V was clipped by 6 bases and J by 15 bases, with 24 bases between them. CDR1 is MNHEY, CDR2 SMNVEV, per germline (reference sequence).